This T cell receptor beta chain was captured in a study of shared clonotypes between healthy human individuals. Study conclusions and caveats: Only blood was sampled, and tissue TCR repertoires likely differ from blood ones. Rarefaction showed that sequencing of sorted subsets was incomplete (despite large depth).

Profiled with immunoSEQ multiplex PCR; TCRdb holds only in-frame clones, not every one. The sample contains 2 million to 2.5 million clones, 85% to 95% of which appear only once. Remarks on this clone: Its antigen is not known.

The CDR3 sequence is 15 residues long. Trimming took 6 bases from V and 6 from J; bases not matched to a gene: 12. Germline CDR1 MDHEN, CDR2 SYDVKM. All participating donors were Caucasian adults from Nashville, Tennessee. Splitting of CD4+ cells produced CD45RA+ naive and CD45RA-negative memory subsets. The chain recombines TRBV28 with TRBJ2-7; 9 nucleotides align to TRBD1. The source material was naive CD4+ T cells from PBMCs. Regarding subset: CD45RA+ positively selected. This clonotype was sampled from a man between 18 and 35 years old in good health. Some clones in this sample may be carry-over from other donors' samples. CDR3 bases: TGTGCCAGCAGCCCTAGGGGACAGGGTAGTCGCGAGCAGTACTTC. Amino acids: CASSPRGQGSREQYF.